The clone carrying this T cell receptor beta chain came up a few times. The junction had 13 bases not matched to a gene; V was cut back by 3 bases and J by 2 bases. Germline V gene data show CDR1 as SGDLS and CDR2 as YYNGEE. The length of the CDR3 is 18 residues. The data stem from a study of blood T cell repertoires in COVID-19. Repertoires were generated with immunoSEQ multiplex PCR, while TCRdb's copy carries only in-frame clones and drops some. Of about 47,000 clones listed, nearly 70% are singletons. The genes are TRBV9 and TRBJ1-2, with 10 bases lining up with TRBD1. Input material: peripheral blood. This receptor was obtained from a man older than 75 with acute or convalescent COVID-19. The CDR3 DNA reads as TGTGCCAGCAGCGCCTATTTGGGACAGGGGCATCTGAACTATGGCTACACCTTC. It codes for CASSAYLGQGHLNYGYTF.